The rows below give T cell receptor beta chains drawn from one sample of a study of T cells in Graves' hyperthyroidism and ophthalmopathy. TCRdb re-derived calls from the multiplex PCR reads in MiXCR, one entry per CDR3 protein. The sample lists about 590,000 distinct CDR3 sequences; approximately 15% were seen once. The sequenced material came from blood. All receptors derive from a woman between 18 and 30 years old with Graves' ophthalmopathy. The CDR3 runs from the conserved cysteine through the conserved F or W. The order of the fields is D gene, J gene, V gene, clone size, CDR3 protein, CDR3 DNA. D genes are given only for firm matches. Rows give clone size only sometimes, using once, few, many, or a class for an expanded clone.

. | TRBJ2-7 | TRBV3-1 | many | CASSQDWGDGRGDEQYF | TGTGCCAGCAGCCAAGATTGGGGGGACGGGAGAGGGGACGAGCAGTACTTC
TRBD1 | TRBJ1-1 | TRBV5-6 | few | CASSLFDRVAEAFF | TGTGCCAGCAGCTTGTTTGACAGGGTCGCTGAAGCTTTCTTT
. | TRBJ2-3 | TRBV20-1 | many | CSARNWRERSVWGPTDTQYF | TGCAGTGCTAGGAATTGGCGGGAGCGCTCTGTGTGGGGGCCCACAGATACGCAGTATTTT
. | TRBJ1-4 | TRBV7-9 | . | CASSLKGSLTNEKLFF | TGTGCCAGCAGCTTAAAAGGGTCCTTAACTAATGAAAAACTGTTTTTT
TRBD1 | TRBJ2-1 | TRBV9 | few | CASSVTGQGYNEQFF | TGTGCCAGCAGCGTAACTGGACAGGGCTACAATGAGCAGTTCTTC
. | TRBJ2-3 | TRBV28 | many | CASSFRRGGTDTQYF | TGTGCCAGCAGCTTTCGACGGGGTGGTACAGATACGCAGTATTTT
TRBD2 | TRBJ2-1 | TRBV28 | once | CASRTGTSGSGNEQFF | TGTGCCAGCAGGACCGGGACTAGCGGGAGTGGTAATGAGCAGTTCTTC
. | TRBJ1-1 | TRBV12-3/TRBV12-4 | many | CASSAPRWGPTEAFF | TGTGCCAGCAGTGCCCCCAGGTGGGGGCCCACTGAAGCTTTCTTT
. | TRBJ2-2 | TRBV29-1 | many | CSVGHPANTGELFF | TGCAGCGTGGGACACCCCGCGAACACCGGGGAGCTGTTTTTT
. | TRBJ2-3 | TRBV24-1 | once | CATSDSTGARDATDTQYF | TGTGCCACCAGTGACTCCACAGGGGCGCGGGACGCCACAGATACGCAGTATTTT
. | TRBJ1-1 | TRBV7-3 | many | CASSLSEGTEAFF | TGTGCCAGCAGTCTATCGGAGGGAACTGAAGCTTTCTTT
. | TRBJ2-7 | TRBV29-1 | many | CSVVTWGAKQGYEQYF | TGCAGCGTTGTAACTTGGGGGGCGAAGCAGGGCTACGAGCAGTACTTC
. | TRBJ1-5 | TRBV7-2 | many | CASSLADRHSNQPQHF | TGTGCCAGCAGCTTAGCCGACAGGCATAGCAATCAGCCCCAGCATTTT
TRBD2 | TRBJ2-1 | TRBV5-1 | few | CARNPRTSARRDNEQFF | TGCGCCAGAAACCCCCGGACTAGCGCTCGGCGTGACAATGAGCAGTTCTTC
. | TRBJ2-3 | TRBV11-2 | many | CASSSRFRGEDTQYF | TGTGCCAGCAGCTCCCGATTTAGGGGGGAAGATACGCAGTATTTT
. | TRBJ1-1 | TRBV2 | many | CASSEWGIGAEAFF | TGTGCCAGCAGTGAGTGGGGGATAGGGGCTGAAGCTTTCTTT
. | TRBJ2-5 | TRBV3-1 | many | CASSQSDRNQYF | TGTGCCAGCAGCCAATCTGACCGGAATCAGTACTTC
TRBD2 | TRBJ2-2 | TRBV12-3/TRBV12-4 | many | CASSLGLAGNTGELFF | TGTGCCAGCAGTCTCGGACTAGCGGGGAACACCGGGGAGCTGTTTTTT
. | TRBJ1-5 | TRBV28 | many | CASSLFTDQPQHF | TGTGCCAGCAGCTTATTCACCGATCAGCCCCAGCATTTT
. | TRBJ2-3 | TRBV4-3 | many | CASSPGRTSTDTQYF | TGCGCCAGCAGCCCCGGCCGGACTAGCACAGATACGCAGTATTTT
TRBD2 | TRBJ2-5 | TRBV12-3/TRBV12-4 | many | CASSLGGRGGPQETQYF | TGTGCCAGCAGTCTAGGGGGACGGGGGGGGCCACAAGAGACCCAGTACTTC
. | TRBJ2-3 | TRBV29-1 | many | CSVENRITDTQYF | TGCAGCGTTGAGAACCGGATCACAGATACGCAGTATTTT
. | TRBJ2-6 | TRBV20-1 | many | CSARASGGGLSGANVLTF | TGCAGTGCTAGAGCCTCAGGGGGAGGGCTCTCTGGGGCCAACGTCCTGACTTTC
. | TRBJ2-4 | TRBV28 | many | CASSFSILAKNIQYF | TGTGCCAGCAGTTTCTCCATACTAGCCAAAAACATTCAGTACTTC
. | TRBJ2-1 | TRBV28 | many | CASTLRGAGHIDEQFF | TGTGCCAGCACCCTCAGGGGAGCGGGACATATCGATGAGCAGTTCTTC
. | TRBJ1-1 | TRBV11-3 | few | CASSLEQYTEAFF | TGTGCCAGCAGCTTAGAACAGTACACTGAAGCTTTCTTT
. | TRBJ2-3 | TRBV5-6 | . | CASSLIRRGSTDTQYF | TGTGCCAGCAGCTTGATAAGGCGGGGAAGCACAGATACGCAGTATTTT
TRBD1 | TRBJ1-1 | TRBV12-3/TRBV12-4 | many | CASGSSGTGHEAFF | TGTGCCAGCGGTTCTTCCGGGACAGGTCATGAAGCTTTCTTT
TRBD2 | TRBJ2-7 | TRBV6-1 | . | CASNGSGREQYF | TGTGCCAGCAATGGTAGCGGGCGGGAGCAGTACTTC